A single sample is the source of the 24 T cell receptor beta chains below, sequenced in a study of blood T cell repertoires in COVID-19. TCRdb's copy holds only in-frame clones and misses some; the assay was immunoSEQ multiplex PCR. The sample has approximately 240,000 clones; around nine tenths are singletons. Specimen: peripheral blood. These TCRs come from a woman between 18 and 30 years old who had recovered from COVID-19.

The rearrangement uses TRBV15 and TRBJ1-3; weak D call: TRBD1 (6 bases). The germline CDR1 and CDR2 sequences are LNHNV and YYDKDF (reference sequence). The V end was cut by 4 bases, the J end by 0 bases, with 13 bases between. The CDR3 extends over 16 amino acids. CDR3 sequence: CATSMGQQRSGNTIYF. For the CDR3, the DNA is TGTGCCACCAGCATGGGACAACAACGCTCTGGAAACACCATATATTTT.

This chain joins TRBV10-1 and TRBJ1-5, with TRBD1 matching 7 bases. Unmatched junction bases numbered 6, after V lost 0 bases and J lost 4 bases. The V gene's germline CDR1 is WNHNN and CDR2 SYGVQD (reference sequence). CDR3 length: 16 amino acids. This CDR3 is CASSESQRGPNQPQHF. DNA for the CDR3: TGCGCCAGCAGTGAGTCGCAAAGGGGGCCTAATCAGCCCCAGCATTTT.

CDR3 amino acids: CARGQSDMNTEAFF. The CDR3 coding sequence is TGTGCCAGGGGACAGAGCGATATGAACACTGAAGCTTTCTTT. The rearrangement uses TRBV2 and TRBJ1-1, with 7 bases identical to TRBD1. V trimming: 9 bases; J trimming: 0 bases; junction bases outside the gene matches: 7. Germline V lookup: CDR1 SNHLY, CDR2 FYNNEI. This CDR3 is built from 14 residues.

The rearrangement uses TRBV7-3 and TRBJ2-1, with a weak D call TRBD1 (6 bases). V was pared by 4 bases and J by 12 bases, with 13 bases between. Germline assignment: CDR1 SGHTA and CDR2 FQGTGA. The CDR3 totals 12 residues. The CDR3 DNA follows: TGTGCCAGCAGCTCGGGGACATCAGCGCAGTTCTTC. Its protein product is CASSSGTSAQFF.

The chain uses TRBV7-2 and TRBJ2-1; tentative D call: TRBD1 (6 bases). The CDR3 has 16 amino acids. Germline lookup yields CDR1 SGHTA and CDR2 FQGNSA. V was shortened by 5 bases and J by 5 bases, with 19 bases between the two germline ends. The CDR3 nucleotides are TGTGCCAGCAGCCCTAGGGGGTCGGGATTAAACAATGAGCAGTTCTTC. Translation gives CASSPRGSGLNNEQFF.

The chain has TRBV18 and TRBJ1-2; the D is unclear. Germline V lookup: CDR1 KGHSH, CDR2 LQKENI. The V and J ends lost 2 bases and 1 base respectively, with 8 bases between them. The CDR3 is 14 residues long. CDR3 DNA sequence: TGTGCCAGCTCACCAGGGCAGAATAACTATGGCTACACCTTC. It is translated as CASSPGQNNYGYTF.

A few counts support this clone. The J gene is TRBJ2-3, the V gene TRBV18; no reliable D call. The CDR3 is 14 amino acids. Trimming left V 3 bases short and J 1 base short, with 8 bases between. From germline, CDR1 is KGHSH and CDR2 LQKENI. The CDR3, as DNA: TGTGCCAGCTCACCCCGCAGTGGCACAGATACGCAGTATTTT. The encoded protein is CASSPRSGTDTQYF.

CDR3 protein: CASSLGQGSWSDTQYF. The CDR3 bases are TGCGCCAGCAGCTTGGGGCAGGGATCGTGGTCAGATACGCAGTATTTT. V usage is TRBV5-1 and J usage is TRBJ2-3, with a possible D match to TRBD1 (5 bases). CDR1 and CDR2 (germline): SGHRS, YFSETQ. The CDR3 covers 16 residues. Between the trimmed V and J ends, which lost 0 bases and 4 bases, there was a span of 15 bases.

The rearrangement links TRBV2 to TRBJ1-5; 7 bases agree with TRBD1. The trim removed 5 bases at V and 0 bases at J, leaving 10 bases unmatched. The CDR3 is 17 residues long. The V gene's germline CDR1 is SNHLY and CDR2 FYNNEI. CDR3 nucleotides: TGTGCCAGCAGTCAGAAGACAGGGACTTATAGCAATCAGCCCCAGCATTTT. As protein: CASSQKTGTYSNQPQHF.

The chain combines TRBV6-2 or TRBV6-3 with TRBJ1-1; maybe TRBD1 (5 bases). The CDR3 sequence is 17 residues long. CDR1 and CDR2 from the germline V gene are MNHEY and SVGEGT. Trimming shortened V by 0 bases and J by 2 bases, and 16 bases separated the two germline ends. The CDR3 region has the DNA TGTGCCAGCAGTTACTCGATCCTGCCTACAGGTAACACTGAAGCTTTCTTT. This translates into CASSYSILPTGNTEAFF.

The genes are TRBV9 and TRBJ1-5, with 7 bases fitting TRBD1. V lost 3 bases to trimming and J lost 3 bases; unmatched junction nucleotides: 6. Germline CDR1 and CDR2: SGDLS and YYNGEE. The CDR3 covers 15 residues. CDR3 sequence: CASSAGGQTNQPQHF. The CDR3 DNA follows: TGTGCCAGCAGCGCTGGGGGACAGACCAATCAGCCCCAGCATTTT.

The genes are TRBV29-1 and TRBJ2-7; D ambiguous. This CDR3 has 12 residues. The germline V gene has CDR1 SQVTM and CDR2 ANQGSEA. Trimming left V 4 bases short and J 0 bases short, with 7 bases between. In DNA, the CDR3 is TGCAGCGTTGGAGGCCCCTCCTACGAGCAGTACTTC. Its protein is CSVGGPSYEQYF.

The CDR3 reads CSASAGGVYEKLFF. The CDR3 bases are TGCAGTGCTAGTGCGGGGGGCGTATATGAAAAACTGTTTTTT. The gene calls are TRBV20-1 and TRBJ1-4, with D tentatively TRBD1 (6 bases). This CDR3 comprises 14 residues. V dropped 3 bases and J dropped 6 bases, with 14 bases sitting between them. Germline CDR1 DFQATT, CDR2 SNEGSKA (reference sequence).

In DNA form, the CDR3 reads TGTGCCAGCAGTGGCCGGGACAGGGGAAATCAGCCCCAGCATTTT. This sequence encodes CASSGRDRGNQPQHF. The V call is TRBV25-1, the J call TRBJ1-5; 10 nucleotides align to TRBD1. J was trimmed by 4 bases and V by 4 bases; bases with no gene match: 4. This CDR3 spans 15 amino acids. Germline values: CDR1 MGHDK, CDR2 SYGVNS.

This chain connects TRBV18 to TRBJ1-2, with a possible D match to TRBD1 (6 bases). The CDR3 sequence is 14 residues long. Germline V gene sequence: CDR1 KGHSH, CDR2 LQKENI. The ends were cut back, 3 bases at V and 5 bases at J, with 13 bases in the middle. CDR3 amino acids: CASSPNRVGYGYTF. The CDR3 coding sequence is TGTGCCAGCTCACCGAACAGGGTTGGGTATGGCTACACCTTC.

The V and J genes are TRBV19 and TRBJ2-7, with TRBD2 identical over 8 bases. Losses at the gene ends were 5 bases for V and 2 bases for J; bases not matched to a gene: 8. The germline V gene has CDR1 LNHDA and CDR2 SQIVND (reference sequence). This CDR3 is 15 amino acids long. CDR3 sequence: CASSPGTSPPYEQYF. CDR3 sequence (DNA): TGTGCCAGTAGTCCCGGGACTAGTCCCCCCTACGAGCAGTACTTC.

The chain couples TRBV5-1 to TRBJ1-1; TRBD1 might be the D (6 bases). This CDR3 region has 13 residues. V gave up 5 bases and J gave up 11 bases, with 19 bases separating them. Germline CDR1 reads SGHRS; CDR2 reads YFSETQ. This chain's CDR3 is CASSLGQTGVAFF. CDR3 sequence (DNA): TGCGCCAGCAGTTTAGGACAGACTGGGGTCGCTTTCTTT.

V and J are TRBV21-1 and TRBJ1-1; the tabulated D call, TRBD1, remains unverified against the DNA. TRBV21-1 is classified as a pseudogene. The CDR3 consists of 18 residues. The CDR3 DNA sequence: TGTGCCAGCACCCAAACGCAGGGGCGGCGGCTCATGAACACTGAAGCTTTCTTT. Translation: CASTQTQGRRLMNTEAFF.

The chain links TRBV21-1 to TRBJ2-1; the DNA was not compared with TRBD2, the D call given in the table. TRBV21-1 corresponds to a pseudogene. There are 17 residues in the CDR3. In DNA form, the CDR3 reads TGTGCCAGCAGCGCCCAACTAGCGGGCCCTCCTGAGGATGAGCAGTTCTTC. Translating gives CASSAQLAGPPEDEQFF.

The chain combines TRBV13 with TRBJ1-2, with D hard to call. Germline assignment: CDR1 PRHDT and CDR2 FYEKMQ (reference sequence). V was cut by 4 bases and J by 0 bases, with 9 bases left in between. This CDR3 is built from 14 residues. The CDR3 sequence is CASSSTLTNYGYTF. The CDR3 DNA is TGTGCCAGCAGCTCGACACTGACTAACTATGGCTACACCTTC.

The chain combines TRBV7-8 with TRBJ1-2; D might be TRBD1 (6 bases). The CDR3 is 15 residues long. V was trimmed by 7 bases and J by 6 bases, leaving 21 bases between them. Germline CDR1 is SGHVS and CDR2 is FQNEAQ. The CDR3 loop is CASTHPDSPRDGYTF. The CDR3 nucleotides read TGTGCCAGCACTCATCCGGACAGCCCACGAGATGGCTACACCTTC.

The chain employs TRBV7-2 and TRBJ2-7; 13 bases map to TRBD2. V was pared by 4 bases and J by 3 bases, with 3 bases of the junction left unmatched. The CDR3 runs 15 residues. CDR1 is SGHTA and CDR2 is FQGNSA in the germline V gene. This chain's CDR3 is CASSYGTSGNYEQYF. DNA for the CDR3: TGTGCCAGCAGCTATGGGACTAGCGGGAACTACGAGCAGTACTTC.

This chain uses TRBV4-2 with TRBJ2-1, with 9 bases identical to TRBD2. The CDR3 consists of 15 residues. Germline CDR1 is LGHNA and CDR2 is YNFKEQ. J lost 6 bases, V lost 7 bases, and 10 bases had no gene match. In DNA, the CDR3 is TGTGCCAGCACCCTTAGCGGGAGCGAGGGCAATGAGCAGTTCTTC. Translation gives CASTLSGSEGNEQFF.

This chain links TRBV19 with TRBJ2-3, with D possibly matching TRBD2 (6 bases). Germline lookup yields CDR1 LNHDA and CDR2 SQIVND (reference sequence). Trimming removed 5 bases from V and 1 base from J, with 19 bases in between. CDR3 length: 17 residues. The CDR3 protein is CASSPSPAGRRTDTQYF. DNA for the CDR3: TGTGCCAGTAGTCCCTCCCCAGCGGGTCGCCGCACAGATACGCAGTATTTT. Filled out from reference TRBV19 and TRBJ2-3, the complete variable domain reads DGGITQSPKYLFRKEGQNVTLSCEQNLNHDAMYWYRQDPGQGLRLIYYSQIVNDFQKGDIAEGYSVSREKKESFPLTVTSAQKNPTAFYLCASSPSPAGRRTDTQYFGPGTRLTVL.